A single sample gave rise to the 22 T cell receptor beta chains below, sequenced in a study of CD8 T cells in ankylosing spondylitis. Study results and limitations: What appeared characteristic of ankylosing spondylitis blood was a TCR beta motif of eight highly homologous variants.

Their antigen targets remain unknown. TCRdb processed the 5' RACE reads anew with MiXCR; each CDR3 protein has one entry. Of about 460,000 distinct CDR3 sequences detected, approximately 5% appear once; the ten largest clones hold 3% to 4.5%. Sequencing was carried out using blood, either unsorted or a sorted T cell fraction (not recorded which). All receptors come from a male donor with ankylosing spondylitis.

This clonotype was seen at least ten times. The CDR3 DNA is TGTGCCAGCAGTCCTAGCGGGGAGCACATACTTAGCACAGATACGCAGTATTTT. It codes for CASSPSGEHILSTDTQYF. The gene calls are TRBV6-2 or TRBV6-3 and TRBJ2-3, with 9 positions matching TRBD2. J was trimmed by 0 bases and V by 5 bases; bases with no gene match: 12. Germline V gene lookup returns CDR1 MNHEY and CDR2 SVGEGT. The CDR3 spans 18 residues.

This clonotype has a count of ten or more. J is TRBJ2-2 and V is TRBV7-2, with D tentatively TRBD2 (5 bases). V was shortened by 4 bases and J by 0 bases, with 9 bases between the two germline ends. The CDR3 has 15 residues. CDR1 SGHTA and CDR2 FQGNSA come from the germline V gene. In nucleotides, the CDR3 is TGTGCCAGCAGCTCGGGGATCCCGAACACCGGGGAGCTGTTTTTT. This encodes CASSSGIPNTGELFF.

This clonotype has just a few counts. The chain is built from TRBV13 and TRBJ2-7, with D unresolved. Germline CDR1 and CDR2: PRHDT and FYEKMQ (reference sequence). This CDR3 comprises 12 residues. V was trimmed by 2 bases and J by 5 bases, leaving 7 bases between them. This CDR3 is CASSLTANEQYF. The CDR3 nucleotides are TGTGCCAGCAGCTTAACCGCCAACGAGCAGTACTTC.

This clonotype appeared many times. V usage is TRBV5-1 and J usage is TRBJ2-7, with a possible D match to TRBD1 (6 bases). CDR1 SGHRS and CDR2 YFSETQ come from the germline V gene. The V end was cut by 4 bases, the J end by 2 bases, with 13 bases between. The CDR3 is made up of 14 amino acids. The DNA for the CDR3 is TGCGCCAGCAGCCCCGTCACAGGGACCTACGAGCAGTACTTC. Residues: CASSPVTGTYEQYF.

This clonotype has a count of ten or more. The chain recombines TRBV5-1 with TRBJ2-3, with D possibly matching TRBD1 (6 bases). CDR1 is SGHRS and CDR2 is YFSETQ in the germline V gene. Trimming left V 6 bases short and J 5 bases short, with 16 bases between. CDR3 length equals 14 residues. The CDR3 region has the DNA TGCGCCAGCACCCCAGGGGCCCTCCGAGATACGCAGTATTTT. This encodes CASTPGALRDTQYF.

This clonotype showed up many times. V gene TRBV29-1 combines with J gene TRBJ2-7; 9 bases are shared with TRBD1. V was clipped by 5 bases and J by 4 bases; unmatched bases: 6. CDR1 and CDR2 from the germline V gene are SQVTM and ANQGSEA. The CDR3 sequence is 13 residues long. CDR3 bases: TGCAGCGTTCGAGGGACAGGGTTTTACGAGCAGTACTTC. Translating it yields CSVRGTGFYEQYF.

This rearrangement joins TRBV20-1 to TRBJ1-1, with D perhaps matching TRBD1 (6 bases). This CDR3 has 20 residues. The germline CDR1 and CDR2 sequences are DFQATT and SNEGSKA (reference sequence). V shed 0 bases and J shed 7 bases, with 33 bases lying between them. CDR3 region: CSAREGAAVYLLPSRVEAFF. Here the CDR3 DNA reads TGCAGTGCTAGAGAGGGGGCAGCGGTCTACCTACTCCCTTCACGGGTTGAAGCTTTCTTT.

This clonotype has just a few counts. This chain connects TRBV20-1 to TRBJ2-1; D not certain. The germline CDR1 and CDR2 sequences are DFQATT and SNEGSKA (reference sequence). The CDR3 spans 15 residues. The V end lost 2 bases, the J end lost 8 bases, and 19 bases lay between the germline ends. Written as DNA, the CDR3 is TGCAGTGCTAGAATCGACCCCAGCTCGGTGGATGAGCAGTTCTTC. Translated, it gives CSARIDPSSVDEQFF.

The gene calls are TRBV19 and TRBJ2-1, with D unclear. This CDR3 is built from 13 residues. CDR1 LNHDA and CDR2 SQIVND come from the germline V gene (reference sequence). V was trimmed by 5 bases and J by 4 bases, leaving 9 bases between them. CDR3 nucleotide sequence: TGTGCCAGTAGTTGGCGGTCATACAATGAGCAGTTCTTC. Its protein product is CASSWRSYNEQFF.

This clonotype was seen at least ten times. The chain employs TRBV5-5 and TRBJ2-4; a weak D match, TRBD1 (6 bases). This CDR3 spans 14 amino acids. V was pared by 4 bases and J by 11 bases, with 19 bases between. Germline V lookup: CDR1 SGHKS, CDR2 YYEKEE (reference sequence). The CDR3 reads CASSGQPGDGVQYF. The CDR3 DNA follows: TGTGCCAGCAGCGGACAACCAGGGGACGGGGTTCAGTACTTC.

This clonotype has at least ten counts. V usage is TRBV28 and J usage is TRBJ1-1; D gene ambiguous. Between the trimmed V and J ends, which lost 5 bases and 1 base, there was a span of 8 bases. The V gene's germline CDR1 is MDHEN and CDR2 SYDVKM. CDR3 length: 13 residues. The CDR3 protein is CASSPAANTEAFF. Written as DNA, the CDR3 is TGTGCCAGCAGTCCCGCCGCGAACACTGAAGCTTTCTTT.

This clonotype has at least ten counts. The CDR3 protein is CASSNRAGTEAFF. DNA for the CDR3: TGTGCCAGCAGTAACAGGGCGGGGACTGAAGCTTTCTTT. This chain joins TRBV27 and TRBJ1-1; TRBD1 is a possible D gene (6 bases). Germline-derived CDR1 and CDR2 are MNHEY and SMNVEV (reference sequence). V gave up 5 bases and J gave up 5 bases, with 12 bases separating them. The CDR3 extends over 13 amino acids.

A few counts support this clonotype. For the CDR3, the DNA is TGTGCCAGTGGACTAGCGGGAGGGCGGAGCTCCTACGAGCAGTACTTC. Translating it yields CASGLAGGRSSYEQYF. The chain carries TRBV3-1 and TRBJ2-7; 15 nucleotides agree with TRBD2. The V segment lost 9 bases and the J segment 0 bases; nucleotides outside the gene matches: 6. This CDR3 region has 16 residues. Germline V gives CDR1 LGHDT, CDR2 YNNKEL (reference sequence).

This clonotype was observed many times. This rearrangement joins TRBV5-5 to TRBJ1-5; 8 bases line up with TRBD1. J was trimmed by 3 bases and V by 1 base; bases with no gene match: 3. From germline, CDR1 is SGHKS and CDR2 YYEKEE (reference sequence). The CDR3 sequence is 15 residues long. Here the CDR3 reads CASSLRDRHNQPQHF. The CDR3 DNA sequence: TGTGCCAGCAGCTTGAGGGACAGGCACAATCAGCCCCAGCATTTT.

This clonotype was recorded many times. The V call is TRBV7-2, the J call TRBJ2-7; TRBD1 matches 7 bases. The CDR3 contains 15 residues. The V gene's germline CDR1 is SGHTA and CDR2 FQGNSA. Germline trimming cut 6 bases from V and 2 bases from J; bases unmatched to any gene: 10. The CDR3 bases are TGTGCCAGCAGGCCATCCGGGACAGCGACCTACGAGCAGTACTTC. Protein: CASRPSGTATYEQYF.

This clonotype showed up many times. The CDR3 region has the DNA TGTGCCAGCAGCTTAGTTTGGGGGGGAGAGCAGTTCTTC. Its protein product is CASSLVWGGEQFF. This chain links TRBV7-2 with TRBJ2-1; 7 bases fit TRBD2. Germline V gene sequence: CDR1 SGHTA, CDR2 FQGNSA. The length of the CDR3 is 13 residues. The V and J ends lost 1 base and 10 bases, in that order; junction bases with no gene match: 4.

Concerning this clonotype: A read error may explain this, as a much larger clone is one base away. J is TRBJ2-3 and V is TRBV29-1; tentatively, D is TRBD1 or TRBD2 (5 bases each). With 3 bases removed from V and 5 bases from J, the gap between germline ends came to 15 bases. The CDR3 length is 14 residues. Germline V gene lookup returns CDR1 SQVTM and CDR2 ANQGSEA. CDR3 protein: CSVEQEWGIDTQYF. CDR3 bases: TGCAGCGTTGAGCAGGAGTGGGGGATAGATACGCAGTATTTT.

Ten or more counts support this clonotype. The chain joins TRBV29-1 to TRBJ2-7; 7 positions agree with TRBD1. The junction had 11 bases not matched to a gene; V was cut back by 4 bases and J by 2 bases. CDR3 length equals 15 residues. Germline V lookup: CDR1 SQVTM, CDR2 ANQGSEA. As DNA, the CDR3 is TGCAGCGTTGTAAAACCCTGGACAGGTACCTACGAGCAGTACTTC. It yields the protein CSVVKPWTGTYEQYF.

This clonotype was detected many times. The chain is built from TRBV11-2 and TRBJ2-5, with a tentative D call TRBD2 (5 bases). The germline V gene encodes CDR1 SGHAT and CDR2 FQNNGV. The CDR3 has 13 residues. V shed 1 base and J shed 5 bases, with 8 bases lying between them. The CDR3 DNA reads as TGTGCCAGCAGCTTAGTCGGGATGGAGACCCAGTACTTC. It encodes CASSLVGMETQYF.

With regard to this clonotype: One end of the junction does not line up with germline, which may come from a read error. The chain couples TRBV5-6 to TRBJ2-7; a weak D match, TRBD1 (5 bases). The CDR3 has 13 amino acids. The germline CDR1 and CDR2 sequences are SGHDT and YYEEEE. The DNA for the CDR3 is TGTGCCAGCGGGGCCGGGCCCTCCTGCGAGCAGTACTTC. This translates into CASGAGPSCEQYF.

In this sample, this clonotype turned up many times. This chain connects TRBV6-4 to TRBJ1-2, with a possible D match to TRBD1 (5 bases). This CDR3 region has 19 residues. The germline V gene has CDR1 MRHNA and CDR2 SNTAGT. Trimming shortened V by 5 bases and J by 0 bases, and 25 bases separated the two germline ends. CDR3 sequence (DNA): TGTGCCAGCAGTCGCCATTCCGGGCCGACAGAAATAGCTAACTATGGCTACACCTTC. It codes for CASSRHSGPTEIANYGYTF.

This clonotype came up many times. This chain joins TRBV24-1 and TRBJ1-3, with a possible D match to TRBD1 (5 bases). Deletions cut 2 bases from V and 2 bases from J, with 9 bases between. This CDR3 region has 15 residues. CDR1 KGHDR and CDR2 SFDVKD come from the germline V gene. The CDR3 coding sequence is TGTGCCACCAGTGATTCACGGGGGACTGGAAACACCATATATTTT. Residues: CATSDSRGTGNTIYF.